These 12 T cell receptor beta chains were sequenced from one sample in a study of CD8+ T cells in alopecia areata. Documented treatment: oral pan-JAK inhibitor, 5-10 mg twice daily. Following extraction, RNA underwent reverse transcription to cDNA, which served as the sequencing template. TCRdb keeps only in-frame clones here, not all; method: immunoSEQ multiplex PCR. The sample holds around 170,000 clones, about half seen once. The specimen was CD8+ T cells sorted from blood, collected at roughly week 52, from a patient treated with tofacitinib. Every receptor here comes from a human donor with alopecia areata.

This chain joins TRBV18 and TRBJ1-4; D is unresolved. This CDR3 is 16 amino acids long. Trimming removed 0 bases at V and 5 bases at J, with 13 bases between. Germline CDR1 reads KGHSH; CDR2 reads LQKENI. CDR3: CASSPPSERINEKLFF. CDR3 bases: TGTGCCAGCTCACCACCCAGCGAACGTATAAATGAAAAACTGTTTTTT.

The chain links TRBV30 to TRBJ2-5; D not certain. V gave up 3 bases and J gave up 5 bases, with 16 bases separating them. This CDR3 comprises 14 residues. Germline lookup yields CDR1 GTSNPN and CDR2 SVGIG (reference sequence). The CDR3 nucleotides read TGTGCCTGGAGGCCGGGCCTCGGGTGGGAGACCCAGTACTTC. This sequence encodes CAWRPGLGWETQYF.

The V call is TRBV7-9, the J call TRBJ2-1; D call uncertain. Germline assignment: CDR1 SEHNR and CDR2 FQNEAQ (reference sequence). V lost 1 base to trimming and J lost 8 bases, with 9 bases between them. The CDR3 contains 13 residues. DNA for the CDR3: TGTGCCAGCAGCTTAGTATCTCAGGATGAGCAGTTCTTC. Encoded protein: CASSLVSQDEQFF. The full variable domain, with the rest looked up from reference TRBV7-9 and TRBJ2-1, is DTGVSQNPRHKITKRGQNVTFRCDPISEHNRLYWYRQTLGQGPEFLTYFQNEAQLEKSRLLSDRFSAERPKGSFSTLEIQRTEQGDSAMYLCASSLVSQDEQFFGPGTRLTVL.

The chain uses TRBV11-2 and TRBJ2-4, with unresolved D. Germline V gene lookup returns CDR1 SGHAT and CDR2 FQNNGV. V was cut by 5 bases and J by 8 bases, with 7 bases left in between. This CDR3 spans 11 amino acids. CDR3 sequence: CASSLRDIQYF. Written as DNA, the CDR3 is TGTGCCAGCAGCCTACGAGACATTCAGTACTTC.

This clone has just a few counts. The chain links TRBV29-1 to TRBJ1-2; 7 bases align to TRBD1. From germline, CDR1 is SQVTM and CDR2 ANQGSEA. CDR3 length: 9 amino acids. With 7 bases clipped from V and 14 bases from J, the junction kept 7 bases outside the gene matches. The CDR3 region has the DNA TGCAGCGACCTACAGGGGCTTACCTTC. As protein: CSDLQGLTF.

The gene calls are TRBV10-3 and TRBJ1-2, with 7 bases aligning to TRBD1. The J segment lost 6 bases and the V segment lost 7 bases, leaving 11 bases of the junction unmatched. CDR1 ENHRY and CDR2 SYGVKD come from the germline V gene. This CDR3 is built from 14 residues. This chain's CDR3 is CAITQDRAPDGYTF. Written as DNA, the CDR3 is TGTGCCATCACCCAAGACAGGGCTCCCGATGGCTACACCTTC.

The chain has TRBV2 and TRBJ2-7, with no clear D. This CDR3 contains 14 residues. The V end was cut by 4 bases, the J end by 1 base, with 11 bases between. Germline V gene lookup returns CDR1 SNHLY and CDR2 FYNNEI. CDR3 protein: CASSALLESYEQYF. The CDR3 DNA reads TGTGCCAGCAGTGCGCTACTGGAATCCTACGAGCAGTACTTC.

The V and J genes are TRBV7-8 and TRBJ2-1, with a possible D match to TRBD1 (5 bases). V shed 2 bases and J shed 3 bases, with 8 bases lying between them. This CDR3 region has 14 residues. Germline values: CDR1 SGHVS, CDR2 FQNEAQ. CDR3 DNA sequence: TGTGCCAGCAGCTTAAGGGGCAACTACAATGAGCAGTTCTTC. Translated, it gives CASSLRGNYNEQFF.

This clone has more than one count but fewer than ten. The CDR3 DNA sequence: TGTGCCTGGAGCCAAGTAGGCTATGGCTACACCTTC. This gives the protein CAWSQVGYGYTF. This chain connects TRBV30 to TRBJ1-2, with D hard to call. Germline CDR1 reads GTSNPN; CDR2 reads SVGIG (reference sequence). V lost 3 bases and J lost 4, with 9 bases in between. There are 12 residues in the CDR3. The entire variable domain, with the rest obtained from reference TRBV30 and TRBJ1-2, is as follows: SQTIHQWPATLVQPVGSPLSLECTVEGTSNPNLYWYRQAAGRGLQLLFYSVGIGQISSEVPQNLSASRPQDRQFILSSKKLLLSDSGFYLCAWSQVGYGYTFGSGTRLTVV.

To note about this clone: Other DNA sequences of this sample code for an identical CDR3. CDR3 region: CASSVEGEQFF. Written as DNA, the CDR3 is TGTGCCAGCAGCGTAGAGGGAGAGCAGTTCTTC. The chain carries TRBV9 and TRBJ2-1; D is ambiguous. CDR1 SGDLS and CDR2 YYNGEE come from the germline V gene. The CDR3 runs to 11 residues. V was clipped by 0 bases and J by 10 bases, with 5 bases between them.

This clone occurred a few times. The chain has TRBV7-9 and TRBJ2-7; weak D call: TRBD1 (5 bases). The CDR3 contains 15 residues. In germline, CDR1 is SEHNR, CDR2 FQNEAQ (reference sequence). The V end lost 5 bases, the J end lost 3 bases, and 17 bases lay between the germline ends. The CDR3 coding sequence is TGTGCCAGCAGCCTGATCGCAGGGTTACGCTACGAGCAGTACTTC. The encoded protein is CASSLIAGLRYEQYF. Full variable domain (outside the CDR3, taken from reference TRBV7-9 and TRBJ2-7): DTGVSQNPRHKITKRGQNVTFRCDPISEHNRLYWYRQTLGQGPEFLTYFQNEAQLEKSRLLSDRFSAERPKGSFSTLEIQRTEQGDSAMYLCASSLIAGLRYEQYFGPGTRLTVT.

The gene calls are TRBV2 and TRBJ2-3; possible D gene TRBD1, 6 bases. V was pared by 9 bases and J by 0 bases, with 10 bases between. Germline CDR1 is SNHLY and CDR2 is FYNNEI. The CDR3 runs 13 residues. CDR3 amino acids: CARTGSSTDTQYF. The CDR3 DNA sequence: TGTGCCAGAACAGGGTCGAGCACAGATACGCAGTATTTT.